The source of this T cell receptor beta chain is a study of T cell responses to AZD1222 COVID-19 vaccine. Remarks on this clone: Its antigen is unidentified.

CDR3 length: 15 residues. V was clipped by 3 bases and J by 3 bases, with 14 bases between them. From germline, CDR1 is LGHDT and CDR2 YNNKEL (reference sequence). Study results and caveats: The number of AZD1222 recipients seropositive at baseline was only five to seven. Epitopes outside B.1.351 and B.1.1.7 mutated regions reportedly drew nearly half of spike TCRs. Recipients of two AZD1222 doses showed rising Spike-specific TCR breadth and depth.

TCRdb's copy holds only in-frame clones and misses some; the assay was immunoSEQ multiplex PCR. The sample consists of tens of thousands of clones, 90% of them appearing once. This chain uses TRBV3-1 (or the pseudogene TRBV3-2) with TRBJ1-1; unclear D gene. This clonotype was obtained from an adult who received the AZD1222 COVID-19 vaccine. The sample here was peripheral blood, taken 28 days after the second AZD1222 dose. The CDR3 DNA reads TGTGCCAGCAGCCAGCCGACCATGCGGGACACTGAAGCTTTCTTT. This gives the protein CASSQPTMRDTEAFF.